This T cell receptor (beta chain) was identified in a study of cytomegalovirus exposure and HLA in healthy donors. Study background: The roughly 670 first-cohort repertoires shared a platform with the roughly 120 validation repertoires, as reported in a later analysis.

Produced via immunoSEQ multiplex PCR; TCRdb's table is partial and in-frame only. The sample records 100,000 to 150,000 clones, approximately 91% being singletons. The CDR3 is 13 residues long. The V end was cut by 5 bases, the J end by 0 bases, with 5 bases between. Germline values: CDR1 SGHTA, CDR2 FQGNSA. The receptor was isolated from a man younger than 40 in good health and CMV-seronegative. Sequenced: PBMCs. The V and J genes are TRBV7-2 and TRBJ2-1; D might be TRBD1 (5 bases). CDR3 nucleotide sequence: TGTGCCAGCAGCCAGGGCTCCTACAATGAGCAGTTCTTC. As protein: CASSQGSYNEQFF.